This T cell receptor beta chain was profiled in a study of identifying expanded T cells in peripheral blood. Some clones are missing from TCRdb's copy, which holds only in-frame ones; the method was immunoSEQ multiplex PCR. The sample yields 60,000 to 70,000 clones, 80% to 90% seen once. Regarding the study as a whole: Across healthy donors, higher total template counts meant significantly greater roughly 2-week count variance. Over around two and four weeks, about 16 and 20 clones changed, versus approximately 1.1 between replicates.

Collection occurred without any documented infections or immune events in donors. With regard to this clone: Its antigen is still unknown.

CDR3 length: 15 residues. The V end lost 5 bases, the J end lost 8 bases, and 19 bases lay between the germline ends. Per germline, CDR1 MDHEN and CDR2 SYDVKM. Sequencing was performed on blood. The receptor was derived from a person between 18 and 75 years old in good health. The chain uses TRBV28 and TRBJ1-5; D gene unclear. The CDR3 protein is CASSPPGAPLKPQHF. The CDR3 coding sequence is TGTGCCAGCAGTCCCCCCGGAGCACCCTTGAAGCCCCAGCATTTT.